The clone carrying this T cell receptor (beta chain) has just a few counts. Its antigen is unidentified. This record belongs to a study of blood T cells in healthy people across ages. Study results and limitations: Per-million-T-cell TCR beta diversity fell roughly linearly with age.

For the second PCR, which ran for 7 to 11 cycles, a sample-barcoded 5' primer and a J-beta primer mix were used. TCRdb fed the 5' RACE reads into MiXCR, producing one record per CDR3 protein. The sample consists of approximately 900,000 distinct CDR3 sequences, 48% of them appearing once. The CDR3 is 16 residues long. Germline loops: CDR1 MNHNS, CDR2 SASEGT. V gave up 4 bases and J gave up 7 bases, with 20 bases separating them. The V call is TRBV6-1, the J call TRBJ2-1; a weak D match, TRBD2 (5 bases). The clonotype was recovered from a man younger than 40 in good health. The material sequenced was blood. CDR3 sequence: CASSGRTGRGWNEQFF. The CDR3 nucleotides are TGTGCCAGCAGTGGAAGGACGGGTCGAGGGTGGAATGAGCAGTTCTTC.